This TCR beta chain was captured in a study of cytotoxic CD8 clonotypes in ibrutinib-treated CLL. The overall study: Responses: roughly 25 partial, 2 complete; after median approximately six years, approximately 14 stayed remitted, roughly 12 progressed.

Germline assignment: CDR1 MGHDK and CDR2 SYGVNS. Trimming took off 5 bases at V and 10 bases at J, with 12 bases between the two ends. CDR3 length: 13 residues. TCR beta libraries used about 1.8 micrograms of genomic DNA from cryopreserved PBMCs. Libraries were prepared by immunoSEQ multiplex PCR; TCRdb keeps only in-frame clonotypes and omits some of them. Of about 300,000 clones in the sample, roughly four fifths were seen once. The chain uses TRBV25-1 and TRBJ1-6; TRBD1 is a possible D gene (5 bases). The sequence derives from a human donor with chronic lymphocytic leukemia. The material sequenced was PBMCs, taken at disease progression, from a patient treated with ibrutinib. CDR3 sequence reads: CASSQGWKSPLHF. DNA of the CDR3: TGTGCCAGCAGTCAGGGCTGGAAATCACCCCTCCACTTT.